Below, 30 T cell receptor beta chains from the same sample are listed, as sequenced in a study of long-term antiretroviral therapy in people with HIV. It was version v3.0 of the immunoSEQ assay that was run at survey level. The table came from immunoSEQ multiplex PCR; TCRdb's copy has only in-frame clones and leaves some out. The repertoire consists of about 22,000 clones, with just over 85% occurring once and the leading ten covering 4% to 5%. Sequenced here: unsorted PBMCs, sampled 1.3 years after starting antiretroviral therapy. These TCRs come from a man aged 55 to 69 with HIV.

This chain connects TRBV5-1 to TRBJ2-3, with a tentative D call TRBD2 (5 bases). Trimming cost V 6 bases and J 0 bases, with 14 bases left between them. The length of the CDR3 is 15 residues. The germline gives CDR1 SGHRS, CDR2 YFSETQ. DNA for the CDR3: TGCGCCAGCACTCTGGAAGGGAGTAGCACAGATACGCAGTATTTT. It specifies CASTLEGSSTDTQYF. Complete variable domain (other parts from reference TRBV5-1 and TRBJ2-3): KAGVTQTPRYLIKTRGQQVTLSCSPISGHRSVSWYQQTPGQGLQFLFEYFSETQRNKGNFPGRFSGRQFSNSRSEMNVSTLELGDSALYLCASTLEGSSTDTQYFGPGTRLTVL.

The gene calls are TRBV7-9 and TRBJ2-1, with 7 bases lining up with TRBD1. CDR1 SEHNR and CDR2 FQNEAQ come from the germline V gene (reference sequence). The CDR3 extends over 17 amino acids. The V segment lost 5 bases and the J segment 8 bases; nucleotides outside the gene matches: 18. The CDR3 here is CASSPPGRAAGGYEQFF. DNA of the CDR3: TGTGCCAGCAGCCCCCCGGGAAGGGCAGCAGGGGGTTATGAGCAGTTCTTC.

Details on this clone: One end of the junction does not line up with germline, which may come from a read error. The rearrangement joins TRBV27 to TRBJ1-6; D may be TRBD1 (6 bases). Germline V gene data show CDR1 as MNHEY and CDR2 as SMNVEV (reference sequence). The CDR3 is 19 residues long. The CDR3 protein is CASSLLPTGPSSYNSPLHF. DNA of the CDR3: TGTGCCAGCAGCTTATTACCGACAGGCCCCAGCTCCTATAATTCACCCCTCCACTTT.

This rearrangement joins TRBV30 to TRBJ2-5; TRBD1 aligns across 7 bases. The CDR3 has 17 amino acids. Germline-derived CDR1 and CDR2 are GTSNPN and SVGIG (reference sequence). Trimming cost V 0 bases and J 5 bases; bases outside gene matches: 15. CDR3 bases: TGTGCCTGGAGTGTAAAGTTCGCGACAGGGCGGTGGGAGACCCAGTACTTC. The encoded protein is CAWSVKFATGRWETQYF. Drawing the rest from reference TRBV30 and TRBJ2-5, the complete variable domain is SQTIHQWPATLVQPVGSPLSLECTVEGTSNPNLYWYRQAAGRGLQLLFYSVGIGQISSEVPQNLSASRPQDRQFILSSKKLLLSDSGFYLCAWSVKFATGRWETQYFGPGTRLLVL.

This clone was observed a few times. The chain links TRBV7-6 to TRBJ1-3; a possible D gene is TRBD1 (6 bases). This CDR3 is 14 amino acids long. V dropped 5 bases and J dropped 4 bases, with 12 bases sitting between them. CDR1 and CDR2 (germline): SGHVS, FNYEAQ. In DNA, the CDR3 is TGTGCCAGCAGCCTTACAGGGAACGGAAACACCATATATTTT. It translates to CASSLTGNGNTIYF.

This chain uses TRBV20-1 with TRBJ2-1; TRBD2 agrees at 7 bases. V was pared by 1 base and J by 15 bases, with 6 bases of the junction left unmatched. CDR3 length: 11 amino acids. CDR1 and CDR2 (germline): DFQATT, SNEGSKA (reference sequence). The CDR3 is CSARAAGDPFF. The CDR3, as DNA: TGCAGTGCTAGAGCGGCGGGAGATCCGTTCTTC.

This chain uses TRBV5-1 with TRBJ2-5, with D unclear. The length of the CDR3 is 12 residues. V dropped 8 bases and J dropped 1 base, with 9 bases sitting between them. Germline V gene data show CDR1 as SGHRS and CDR2 as YFSETQ. The CDR3 DNA is TGCGCCAGTGCGGATCCCCAAGAGACCCAGTACTTC. It codes for CASADPQETQYF.

CDR3 DNA: TGTGCCAGCAGCTTAGACCCTGTCGGACAGTGGTGGGGAAACACCATATATTTT. This gives the protein CASSLDPVGQWWGNTIYF. This sequence joins TRBV11-2 and TRBJ1-3, with D perhaps matching TRBD1 (6 bases). CDR1 SGHAT and CDR2 FQNNGV come from the germline V gene. The CDR3 is made up of 18 amino acids. V lost 0 bases, J lost 4 bases, and 19 bases lay in between.

This chain joins TRBV28 and TRBJ2-7, with D unclear. V gave up 7 bases and J gave up 3 bases, with 10 bases separating them. The germline CDR1 and CDR2 sequences are MDHEN and SYDVKM. This CDR3 has 12 residues. This CDR3 reads CASKTTFYEQYF. Written as DNA, the CDR3 is TGTGCCAGCAAGACAACATTCTACGAGCAGTACTTC.

The J gene is TRBJ1-2, the V gene TRBV19; D is undetermined. The CDR3 totals 10 residues. Germline CDR1 and CDR2: LNHDA and SQIVND (reference sequence). V dropped 5 bases and J dropped 8 bases, with 6 bases sitting between them. In nucleotides, the CDR3 is TGTGCCAGTAGTTCTTTGGGCTACACCTTC. It codes for CASSSLGYTF.

V is TRBV2 and J is TRBJ2-5; TRBD2 aligns across 9 bases. CDR1 is SNHLY and CDR2 is FYNNEI in the germline V gene. V lost 1 base to trimming and J lost 5 bases; unmatched junction nucleotides: 2. This CDR3 is built from 14 residues. Written as DNA, the CDR3 is TGTGCCAGCAGTGAAGGGCTAGCGGGGGAGACCCAGTACTTC. The encoded protein is CASSEGLAGETQYF. Together with reference TRBV2 and TRBJ2-5, the CDR3 gives the full variable domain: EPEVTQTPSHQVTQMGQEVILRCVPISNHLYFYWYRQILGQKVEFLVSFYNNEISEKSEIFDDQFSVERPDGSNFTLKIRSTKLEDSAMYFCASSEGLAGETQYFGPGTRLLVL.

The chain couples TRBV15 to TRBJ2-7; TRBD1 might be the D (5 bases). Trimming took off 1 base at V and 3 bases at J, with 7 bases between the two ends. This CDR3 has 13 amino acids. Germline V gives CDR1 LNHNV, CDR2 YYDKDF (reference sequence). In DNA, the CDR3 is TGTGCCACCAGCAGAGCGCAGGGCTACGAGCAGTACTTC. Its protein product is CATSRAQGYEQYF.

V usage is TRBV18 and J usage is TRBJ2-3, with 15 bases lining up with TRBD2. The CDR3 loop spans 19 amino acids. The trim removed 6 bases at V and 0 bases at J, leaving 10 bases unmatched. The germline CDR1 and CDR2 sequences are KGHSH and LQKENI. The CDR3 region is CASSRTGLAGGFSTDTQYF. The CDR3, as DNA: TGTGCCAGCTCCCGCACCGGACTAGCGGGGGGGTTTAGCACAGATACGCAGTATTTT.

The chain joins TRBV5-1 to TRBJ1-1; 11 bases are shared with TRBD1. The germline CDR1 and CDR2 sequences are SGHRS and YFSETQ. The trim removed 4 bases at V and 7 bases at J, leaving 6 bases unmatched. There are 14 residues in the CDR3. The CDR3 sequence: CASSVGTGGREAFF. The CDR3 DNA is TGCGCCAGCAGCGTCGGGACAGGGGGTCGTGAAGCTTTCTTT.

V and J are TRBV10-3 and TRBJ2-3; 9 bases fit TRBD1. Unmatched junction bases numbered 16, after V lost 11 bases and J lost 4 bases. Germline CDR1 reads ENHRY; CDR2 reads SYGVKD. The CDR3 is 16 amino acids. The CDR3 nucleotides read TGTGCCGCCAGCCTTCGGGGACAGGGAGGGGCAGATACGCAGTATTTT. It encodes CAASLRGQGGADTQYF.

The rearrangement joins TRBV6-5 to TRBJ2-3; TRBD1 might be the D (5 bases). The CDR3 extends over 13 amino acids. V lost 6 bases and J lost 3, with 10 bases in between. Germline CDR1 MNHEY, CDR2 SVGAGI. The CDR3 sequence is CASSPAGTDTQYF. CDR3 nucleotides: TGTGCCAGCAGCCCTGCAGGGACAGATACGCAGTATTTT.

The chain uses TRBV4-1 and TRBJ1-6; 10 nucleotides match TRBD1. Trimming at V came to 4 bases and at J to 6 bases, leaving 6 bases not matched to a gene. The CDR3 spans 16 residues. CDR1 and CDR2 from the germline V gene are MGHRA and YSYEKL. DNA for the CDR3: TGCGCCAGCAGCCGGGACAGGGGATTAGGTAATTCACCCCTCCACTTT. The encoded protein is CASSRDRGLGNSPLHF.

The chain combines TRBV9 with TRBJ1-4, with D maybe TRBD1 (5 bases). The V end lost 3 bases, the J end lost 8 bases, and 14 bases lay between the germline ends. Germline values: CDR1 SGDLS, CDR2 YYNGEE. CDR3 size: 14 residues. The CDR3 here is CASSADSHREKLFF. DNA for the CDR3: TGTGCCAGCAGCGCTGACAGCCATAGGGAAAAACTGTTTTTT.

The genes are TRBV6-1 and TRBJ1-6, with D perhaps matching TRBD1 (5 bases). The V and J ends lost 4 bases and 0 bases respectively, with 10 bases between them. The CDR3 is 16 residues long. Germline loops: CDR1 MNHNS, CDR2 SASEGT. In nucleotides, the CDR3 is TGTGCCAGCAGTGTGGACAATTACTCCTATAATTCACCCCTCCACTTT. Protein sequence: CASSVDNYSYNSPLHF.

This clone was detected only once. The rearrangement links TRBV5-1 to TRBJ2-3; D unresolved. Trimming took off 0 bases at V and 5 bases at J, with 10 bases between the two ends. The germline CDR1 and CDR2 sequences are SGHRS and YFSETQ. This CDR3 is 14 amino acids long. DNA for the CDR3: TGCGCCAGCAGCTTGGGGTCGGTGGAAGATACGCAGTATTTT. It encodes CASSLGSVEDTQYF.

This chain connects TRBV10-3 to TRBJ1-5; 8 nucleotides match TRBD1. Trimming cost V 3 bases and J 4 bases; bases outside gene matches: 5. The CDR3 extends over 15 amino acids. The germline gives CDR1 ENHRY, CDR2 SYGVKD. This chain's CDR3 is CAISEPRTGNQPQHF. The CDR3 DNA reads as TGTGCCATCAGTGAACCTCGGACAGGGAATCAGCCCCAGCATTTT.

The chain couples TRBV10-3 to TRBJ2-5; D possibly corresponds to TRBD2 (6 bases). Germline CDR1 is ENHRY and CDR2 is SYGVKD. CDR3 length: 13 amino acids. Between the trimmed V and J ends, which lost 6 bases and 4 bases, there was a span of 12 bases. The CDR3 DNA follows: TGTGCCATCAGGACGACTAGTTCAGAGACCCAGTACTTC. Encoded protein: CAIRTTSSETQYF.

The rearrangement uses TRBV18 and TRBJ1-2; the D gene is possibly TRBD1 (5 bases). The germline V gene encodes CDR1 KGHSH and CDR2 LQKENI. V was clipped by 3 bases and J by 4 bases, with 9 bases between them. CDR3 length: 13 amino acids. The CDR3 coding sequence is TGTGCCAGCTCACCCGACAGTCCCTATGGCTACACCTTC. As protein: CASSPDSPYGYTF.

This rearrangement joins TRBV11-2 to TRBJ1-1; D not resolved. The CDR3 has 14 amino acids. Looked up from germline, CDR1 is SGHAT and CDR2 is FQNNGV. Trimming stripped 1 base from V and 0 bases from J, with 6 bases between. Here the CDR3 DNA reads TGTGCCAGCAGCTTAGCGTCGGTGAACACTGAAGCTTTCTTT. Translated: CASSLASVNTEAFF.

This clone has only one observation. This chain links TRBV7-9 with TRBJ2-5; possibly TRBD2 for D (6 bases). CDR1 and CDR2 from the germline V gene are SEHNR and FQNEAQ (reference sequence). V shed 0 bases and J shed 3 bases, with 11 bases lying between them. The CDR3 spans 15 residues. Here the CDR3 DNA reads TGTGCCAGCAGCTTAGCGGAGGGCAGGGAAGAGACCCAGTACTTC. It codes for CASSLAEGREETQYF.

This clone was recorded a few times. This chain connects TRBV6-5 to TRBJ2-7; tentative D call: TRBD2 (5 bases). V lost 2 bases and J 6 bases, leaving 14 bases between the germline ends. CDR3 length equals 14 residues. CDR1 and CDR2 (germline): MNHEY, SVGAGI. The chain's CDR3 is CASSYNRDSGEQYF. Here the CDR3 DNA reads TGTGCCAGCAGTTACAACCGGGATTCAGGCGAGCAGTACTTC.

This rearrangement joins TRBV23-1 to TRBJ2-7; TRBD2 matches 8 bases. TRBV23-1 is flagged as an ORF with uncertain function. Trimming removed 4 bases from V and 2 bases from J; junction bases left unmatched: 19. The CDR3 sequence is 19 residues long. CDR3 sequence: CASSPLARGWRGETYEQYF. The CDR3 region has the DNA TGCGCCAGCAGTCCCCTGGCCAGGGGTTGGCGGGGGGAGACCTACGAGCAGTACTTC.

J is TRBJ2-3 and V is TRBV4-3; the match to TRBD1 covers 7 bases. V shed 3 bases and J 0 bases; nucleotides not matched to a gene: 9. Germline assignment: CDR1 LGHNA and CDR2 YSLEER. The CDR3 is made up of 17 amino acids. CDR3 loop: CASSQRQGLLSTDTQYF. The CDR3 DNA follows: TGCGCCAGCAGCCAGCGACAGGGATTACTTAGCACAGATACGCAGTATTTT.

The chain joins TRBV11-2 to TRBJ2-3; possible D gene TRBD2, 7 bases. This CDR3 has 14 residues. CDR1 is SGHAT and CDR2 is FQNNGV in the germline V gene. Between the trimmed V and J ends, which lost 4 bases and 6 bases, there was a span of 14 bases. DNA of the CDR3: TGTGCCAGCAGCTCCCCAAGGGGGGGCGATACGCAGTATTTT. Translating gives CASSSPRGGDTQYF.

The V and J genes are TRBV5-6 and TRBJ1-1; a weak D match, TRBD1 (6 bases). Deletions cut 6 bases from V and 1 base from J, with 16 bases between. Germline V gene sequence: CDR1 SGHDT, CDR2 YYEEEE. The CDR3 has 15 amino acids. The CDR3 sequence is CASILWGRGNTEAFF. The CDR3 region has the DNA TGTGCCAGCATCCTCTGGGGCAGGGGGAACACTGAAGCTTTCTTT.